This T cell receptor (beta chain) was found in a study of beta chain features in type 1 diabetes. A remark on this clone: Different DNA sequences within this sample yield the same CDR3.

As every portion of the isolated RNA was reverse transcribed, the sequencing read expressed TCRB transcripts. TCRdb's table, derived via immunoSEQ multiplex PCR, lists solely in-frame clones and lacks some. Among about 240,000 clones listed, about 25% were seen once. V was clipped by 1 base and J by 3 bases, with 4 bases between them. Germline loops: CDR1 GTSNPN, CDR2 SVGIG (reference sequence). This CDR3 is built from 12 residues. This chain links TRBV30 with TRBJ1-3, with no clear D. The material sequenced was central memory CD4+ T cells from blood. This TCR was sampled from a man aged 25-45 years in good health. The CDR3 region is CAWSEGGNTIYF. The DNA of the CDR3 is TGTGCCTGGAGTGAGGGTGGAAACACCATATATTTT.